One sample yielded the 20 T cell receptor beta chains listed below, sequenced in a study of cytomegalovirus exposure and HLA in healthy donors. PCR amplification relied on 60 Vbeta primers (plus 13 Jbeta primers). Some clones are missing from TCRdb's copy, which holds only in-frame ones; the method was immunoSEQ multiplex PCR. This sample has over 150,000 clones; roughly 80% occur once, and the top ten carry around 5%. Material: PBMCs. These TCRs come from a man aged 18 to 30 in good health and CMV-seronegative.

This chain connects TRBV29-1 to TRBJ2-2; 9 bases agree with TRBD1. CDR3 length: 14 residues. V dropped 3 bases and J dropped 5; count of bases not matched to a gene: 4. Germline V lookup: CDR1 SQVTM, CDR2 ANQGSEA. Here the CDR3 reads CSVEGTGRTGELFF. CDR3 nucleotides: TGCAGCGTTGAGGGGACAGGGAGGACCGGGGAGCTGTTTTTT.

The chain is built from TRBV2 and TRBJ1-5, with 8 positions matching TRBD1. CDR1 and CDR2 from the germline V gene are SNHLY and FYNNEI. The trim removed 6 bases at V and 4 bases at J, leaving 11 bases unmatched. The CDR3 consists of 16 residues. For the CDR3, the DNA is TGTGCCAGCAGGGCCGGTTGGACAGGGTCAAATCAGCCCCAGCATTTT. Translated: CASRAGWTGSNQPQHF.

The chain couples TRBV5-5 to TRBJ1-4; perhaps TRBD1 as D (6 bases). Between the trimmed V and J ends, which lost 5 bases and 10 bases, there was a span of 12 bases. Germline lookup yields CDR1 SGHKS and CDR2 YYEKEE (reference sequence). The length of the CDR3 is 12 residues. CDR3 nucleotides: TGTGCCAGCAGGTACAGGGAGGGAAAACTGTTTTTT. Encoded protein: CASRYREGKLFF.

This clone came up once. The chain joins TRBV19 to TRBJ1-1, with D unclear. CDR3 length: 15 amino acids. The V gene lost 3 bases and the J gene lost 2 bases, with 13 bases spanning the gap. Germline CDR1 and CDR2: LNHDA and SQIVND (reference sequence). CDR3 nucleotide sequence: TGTGCCAGTAGTATCGTAGTTTCTAGTAACACTGAAGCTTTCTTT. Translated, it gives CASSIVVSSNTEAFF.

The rearrangement links TRBV7-3 to TRBJ2-3; 8 positions match TRBD2. The CDR3 sequence is 14 residues long. V shed 4 bases, J shed 3 bases, and the junction held 3 bases outside the gene matches. Germline values: CDR1 SGHTA, CDR2 FQGTGA. CDR3 nucleotides: TGTGCCAGCAGCTCGGGGGGGCCAACAGATACGCAGTATTTT. It encodes CASSSGGPTDTQYF.

The gene calls are TRBV27 and TRBJ2-7, with 8 bases lining up with TRBD2. This CDR3 comprises 15 residues. V lost 5 bases, J lost 3 bases, and 9 bases stayed unmatched. Per the germline V gene, CDR1 is MNHEY and CDR2 is SMNVEV (reference sequence). The CDR3 DNA reads as TGTGCCAGCAGTGCGGCGGCGGGAGGAGTCTACGAGCAGTACTTC. Its translation: CASSAAAGGVYEQYF.

The chain uses TRBV27 and TRBJ2-5; D not certain. The end of the DNA is better explained by TRBJ2-7, so the J call may be wrong. This CDR3 contains 14 residues. Germline CDR1 MNHEY, CDR2 SMNVEV (reference sequence). The CDR3 nucleotides read TGTGCCAGCAGTCCTCATAGCTGGTCCTACGAGCAGTACTTC. As protein: CASSPHSWSYEQYF.

The genes are TRBV15 and TRBJ2-7; 11 bases fit TRBD2. The CDR3 length is 18 residues. The trim removed 2 bases at V and 0 bases at J, leaving 9 bases unmatched. Germline values: CDR1 LNHNV, CDR2 YYDKDF (reference sequence). CDR3 region: CATSRKPGLAVLSYEQYF. CDR3 in DNA: TGTGCCACCAGCAGAAAACCGGGACTAGCGGTCCTCTCCTACGAGCAGTACTTC. Combining the CDR3 with reference TRBV15 and TRBJ2-7 gives the whole variable domain DAMVIQNPRYQVTQFGKPVTLSCSQTLNHNVMYWYQQKSSQAPKLLFHYYDKDFNNEADTPDNFQSRRPNTSFCFLDIRSPGLGDTAMYLCATSRKPGLAVLSYEQYFGPGTRLTVT.

There are a few counts of this clone. This rearrangement joins TRBV19 to TRBJ1-4, with 8 bases fitting TRBD1. Germline lookup yields CDR1 LNHDA and CDR2 SQIVND (reference sequence). The CDR3 covers 14 residues. The junction had 7 bases not matched to a gene; V was cut back by 7 bases and J by 6 bases. This CDR3 reads CASMEGQGDEKLFF. CDR3 DNA: TGTGCCAGTATGGAAGGACAGGGCGATGAAAAACTGTTTTTT.

The CDR3 DNA reads TGTGCCAGCAGCCCACTGATTGCGGGGGCTGGCTCTGGGGCCAACGTCCTGACTTTC. Its protein product is CASSPLIAGAGSGANVLTF. The V gene is TRBV7-3, the J gene TRBJ2-6; D may be TRBD2 (7 bases). CDR3 length equals 19 residues. Germline lookup yields CDR1 SGHTA and CDR2 FQGTGA. V gave up 5 bases and J gave up 0 bases, with 20 bases separating them.

The chain is built from TRBV19 and TRBJ2-3; TRBD2 aligns across 14 bases. The CDR3 consists of 19 residues. V was pared by 4 bases and J by 6 bases, with 15 bases of the junction left unmatched. The germline V gene encodes CDR1 LNHDA and CDR2 SQIVND (reference sequence). In DNA form, the CDR3 reads TGTGCCAGTAGTACTCCCGAAGCCGGGACTAGCGGGAGAGGGGATACGCAGTATTTT. Translated, it gives CASSTPEAGTSGRGDTQYF.

The chain employs TRBV5-1 and TRBJ2-5; D is ambiguous. Trimming removed 0 bases from V and 5 bases from J, with 14 bases in between. Per germline, CDR1 SGHRS and CDR2 YFSETQ. This CDR3 has 15 amino acids. The CDR3 reads CASSLALAAGETQYF. The CDR3, as DNA: TGCGCCAGCAGCTTGGCGCTGGCGGCCGGGGAGACCCAGTACTTC.

This chain connects TRBV6-5 to TRBJ1-5, with D hard to call. Germline V gene lookup returns CDR1 MNHEY and CDR2 SVGAGI. The CDR3 is 15 residues long. V lost 6 bases and J 0 bases, leaving 12 bases between the germline ends. CDR3 bases: TGTGCCAGCAGCCCACACCCTTATAGCAATCAGCCCCAGCATTTT. Its protein is CASSPHPYSNQPQHF.

This chain links TRBV6-5 with TRBJ2-7; 11 nucleotides align to TRBD1. This CDR3 is 14 amino acids long. V shed 4 bases and J 4 bases; nucleotides not matched to a gene: 3. The germline gives CDR1 MNHEY, CDR2 SVGAGI. The CDR3 sequence is CASSSDRGLYEQYF. Written as DNA, the CDR3 is TGTGCCAGCAGTTCGGACAGGGGGCTATACGAGCAGTACTTC.

The chain couples TRBV29-1 to TRBJ2-5, with 12 positions matching TRBD2. Unmatched junction bases numbered 8, after V lost 7 bases and J lost 5 bases. The CDR3 totals 14 residues. CDR1 SQVTM and CDR2 ANQGSEA come from the germline V gene. Here the CDR3 DNA reads TGCAGCGGCAGACTAGCGGGAGCTCGTGAGACCCAGTACTTC. It encodes CSGRLAGARETQYF. Combining the CDR3 with reference TRBV29-1 and TRBJ2-5 gives the whole variable domain SAVISQKPSRDICQRGTSLTIQCQVDSQVTMMFWYRQQPGQSLTLIATANQGSEATYESGFVIDKFPISRPNLTFSTLTVSNMSPEDSSIYLCSGRLAGARETQYFGPGTRLLVL.

J is TRBJ2-6 and V is TRBV2; 8 nucleotides align to TRBD1. The length of the CDR3 is 16 residues. The junction had 14 bases not matched to a gene; V was cut back by 8 bases and J by 8 bases. Germline CDR1 and CDR2: SNHLY and FYNNEI. CDR3 sequence (DNA): TGTGCCAGCGAGGGCCGTGAGGACAGGGAGACCAACGTCCTGACTTTC. It is translated as CASEGREDRETNVLTF.

V is TRBV5-7 and J is TRBJ2-5; TRBD1 matches 11 bases. TRBV5-7 is given ORF status, its function remaining uncertain. The CDR3 extends over 18 amino acids. Trimming took 2 bases from V and 3 from J; bases not matched to a gene: 12. As DNA, the CDR3 is TGTGCCAGCAGCTTCGGACAGGGGGCGCAGGGATGGAAAGAGACCCAGTACTTC. It is translated as CASSFGQGAQGWKETQYF.

The chain couples TRBV20-1 to TRBJ2-1; no clear D gene. V was pared by 3 bases and J by 10 bases, with 7 bases between. CDR3 length: 10 amino acids. In germline, CDR1 is DFQATT, CDR2 SNEGSKA (reference sequence). The chain's CDR3 is CSARGVEQFF. CDR3 bases: TGCAGTGCTAGGGGCGTCGAGCAGTTCTTC.

This clone has more than one count but fewer than ten. The rearrangement joins TRBV5-5 to TRBJ1-1; D is possibly TRBD1 (5 bases). Trimming cost V 7 bases and J 3 bases, with 16 bases left between them. Germline CDR1 is SGHKS and CDR2 is YYEKEE (reference sequence). This CDR3 has 14 residues. CDR3 in DNA: TGTGCCAGCGGACGGGACTTCGTGGACACTGAAGCTTTCTTT. It encodes CASGRDFVDTEAFF.

The chain recombines TRBV29-1 with TRBJ2-7, with TRBD1 matching over 8 bases. V was pared by 3 bases and J by 2 bases, with 9 bases of the junction left unmatched. Germline V gene lookup returns CDR1 SQVTM and CDR2 ANQGSEA. The CDR3 length is 15 residues. The CDR3, as DNA: TGCAGCGTTGAGTCACAGGACAGGGCTACCTACGAGCAGTACTTC. This sequence encodes CSVESQDRATYEQYF.